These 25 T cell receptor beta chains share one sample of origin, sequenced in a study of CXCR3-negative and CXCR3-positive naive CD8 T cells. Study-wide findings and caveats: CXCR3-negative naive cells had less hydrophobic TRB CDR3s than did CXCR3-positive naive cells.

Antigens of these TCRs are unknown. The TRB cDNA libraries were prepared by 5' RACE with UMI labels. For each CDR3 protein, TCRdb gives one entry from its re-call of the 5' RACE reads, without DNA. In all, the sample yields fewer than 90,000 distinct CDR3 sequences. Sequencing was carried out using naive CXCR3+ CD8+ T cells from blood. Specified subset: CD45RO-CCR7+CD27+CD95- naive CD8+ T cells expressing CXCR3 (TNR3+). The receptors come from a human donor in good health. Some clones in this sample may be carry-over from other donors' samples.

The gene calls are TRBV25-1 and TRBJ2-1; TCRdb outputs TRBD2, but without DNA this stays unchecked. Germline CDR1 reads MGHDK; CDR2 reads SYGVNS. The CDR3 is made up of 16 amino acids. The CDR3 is CASSPGGRASRNEQFF.

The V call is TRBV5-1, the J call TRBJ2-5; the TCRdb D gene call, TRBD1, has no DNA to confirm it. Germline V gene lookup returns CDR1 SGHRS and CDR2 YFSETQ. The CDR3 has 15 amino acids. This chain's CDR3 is CASSQDRGAWETQYF.

The chain's CDR3 is CASSFSGLGPRAYGNTGELFF. V is TRBV11-2 and J is TRBJ2-2; TCRdb reports TRBD1, a call that lacks DNA to check it against. The CDR3 has 21 residues. Germline V CDR1 and CDR2: SGHAT, FQNNGV.

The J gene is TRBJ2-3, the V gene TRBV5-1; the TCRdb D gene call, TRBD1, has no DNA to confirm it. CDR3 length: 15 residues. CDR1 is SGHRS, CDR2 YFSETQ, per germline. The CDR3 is CASSETVRSTDTQYF.

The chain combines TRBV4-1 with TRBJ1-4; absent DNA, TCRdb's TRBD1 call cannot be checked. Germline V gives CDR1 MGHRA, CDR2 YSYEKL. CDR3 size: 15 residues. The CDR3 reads CASSQEGATDEKLFF.

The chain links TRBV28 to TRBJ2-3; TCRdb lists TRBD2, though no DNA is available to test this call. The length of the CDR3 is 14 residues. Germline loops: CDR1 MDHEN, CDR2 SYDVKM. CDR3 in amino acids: CASRRGTSTDTQYF.

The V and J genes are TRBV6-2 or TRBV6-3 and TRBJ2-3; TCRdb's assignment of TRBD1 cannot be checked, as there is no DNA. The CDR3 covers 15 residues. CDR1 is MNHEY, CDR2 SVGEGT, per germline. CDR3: CASSYTETGPDTQYF.

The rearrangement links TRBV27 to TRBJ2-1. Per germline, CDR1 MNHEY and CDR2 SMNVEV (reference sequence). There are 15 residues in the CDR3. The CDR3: CASSLVGSSYNEQFF.

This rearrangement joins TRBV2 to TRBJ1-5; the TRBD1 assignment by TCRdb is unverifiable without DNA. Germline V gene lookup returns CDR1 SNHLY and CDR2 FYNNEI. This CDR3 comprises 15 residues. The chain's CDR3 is CASRFVAGANQPQHF.

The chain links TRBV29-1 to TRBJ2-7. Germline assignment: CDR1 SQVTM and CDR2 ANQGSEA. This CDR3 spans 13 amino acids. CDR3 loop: CSVEEVNSYEQYF.

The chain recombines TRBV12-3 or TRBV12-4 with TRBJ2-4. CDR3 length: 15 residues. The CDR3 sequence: CASSDNPLAKNIQYF.

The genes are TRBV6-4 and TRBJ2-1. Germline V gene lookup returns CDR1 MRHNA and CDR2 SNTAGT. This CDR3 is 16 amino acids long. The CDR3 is CASSDLGNSAYNEQFF.

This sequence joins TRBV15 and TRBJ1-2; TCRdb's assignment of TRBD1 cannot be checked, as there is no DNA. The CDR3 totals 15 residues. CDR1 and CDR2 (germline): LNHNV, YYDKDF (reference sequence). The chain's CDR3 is CATSSSPQGMWGYTF. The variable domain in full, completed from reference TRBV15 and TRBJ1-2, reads DAMVIQNPRYQVTQFGKPVTLSCSQTLNHNVMYWYQQKSSQAPKLLFHYYDKDFNNEADTPDNFQSRRPNTSFCFLDIRSPGLGDTAMYLCATSSSPQGMWGYTFGSGTRLTVV.

The CDR3 sequence is CASSQPGTEAFF. The chain employs TRBV14 and TRBJ1-1; no DNA is available, so the TRBD1 call from TCRdb remains unchecked. CDR1 and CDR2 from the germline V gene are SGHDN and FVKESK. There are 12 residues in the CDR3.

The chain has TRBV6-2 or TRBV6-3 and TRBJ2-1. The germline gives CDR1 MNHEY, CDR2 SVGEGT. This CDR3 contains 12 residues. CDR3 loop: CASSYGINEQFF.

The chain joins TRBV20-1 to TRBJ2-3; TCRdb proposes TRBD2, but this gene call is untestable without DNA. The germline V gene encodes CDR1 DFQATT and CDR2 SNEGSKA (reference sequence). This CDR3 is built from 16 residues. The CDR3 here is CSASRTSGGPRDTQYF.

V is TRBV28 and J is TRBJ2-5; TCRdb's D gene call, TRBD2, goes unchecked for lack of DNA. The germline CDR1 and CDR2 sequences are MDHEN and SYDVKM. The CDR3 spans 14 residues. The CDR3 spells CASSLILAGETQYF.

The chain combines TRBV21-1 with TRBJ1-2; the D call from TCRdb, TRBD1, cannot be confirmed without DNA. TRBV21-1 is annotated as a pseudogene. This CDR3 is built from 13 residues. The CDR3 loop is CASSTRGIYGYTF.

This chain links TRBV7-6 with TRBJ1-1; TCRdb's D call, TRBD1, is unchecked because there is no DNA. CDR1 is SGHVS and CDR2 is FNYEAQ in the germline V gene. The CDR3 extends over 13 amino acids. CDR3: CASSSRDGSEAFF. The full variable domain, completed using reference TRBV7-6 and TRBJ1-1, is GAGVSQSPRYKVTKRGQDVALRCDPISGHVSLYWYRQALGQGPEFLTYFNYEAQQDKSGLPNDRFSAERPEGSISTLTIQRTEQRDSAMYRCASSSRDGSEAFFGQGTRLTVV.

CDR3 loop: CAGKAGAEDTQYF. J is TRBJ2-3 and V is TRBV23-1; without DNA, the TCRdb call of TRBD1 cannot be checked. TRBV23-1 is placed among ORFs of uncertain function. The CDR3 covers 13 residues.

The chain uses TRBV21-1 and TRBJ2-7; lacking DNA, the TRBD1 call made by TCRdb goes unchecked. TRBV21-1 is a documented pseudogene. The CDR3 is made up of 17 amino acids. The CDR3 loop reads CASSKGPLRRRPYEQYF.

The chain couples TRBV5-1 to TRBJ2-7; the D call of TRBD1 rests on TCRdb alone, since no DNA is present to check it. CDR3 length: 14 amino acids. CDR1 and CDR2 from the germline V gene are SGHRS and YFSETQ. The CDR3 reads CASSRGTDSYEQYF.

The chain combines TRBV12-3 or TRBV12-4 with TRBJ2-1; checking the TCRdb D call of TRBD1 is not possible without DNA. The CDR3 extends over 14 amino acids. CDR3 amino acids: CASTYSGTINEQFF.

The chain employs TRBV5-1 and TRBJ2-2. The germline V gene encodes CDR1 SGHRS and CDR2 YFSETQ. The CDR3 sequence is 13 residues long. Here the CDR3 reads CASTQPRSGELFF.

This chain's CDR3 is CASSWGSGTPYEQYF. This chain connects TRBV11-1 to TRBJ2-7. This CDR3 region has 15 residues. CDR1 and CDR2 from the germline V gene are SGHAT and FQDESV (reference sequence).